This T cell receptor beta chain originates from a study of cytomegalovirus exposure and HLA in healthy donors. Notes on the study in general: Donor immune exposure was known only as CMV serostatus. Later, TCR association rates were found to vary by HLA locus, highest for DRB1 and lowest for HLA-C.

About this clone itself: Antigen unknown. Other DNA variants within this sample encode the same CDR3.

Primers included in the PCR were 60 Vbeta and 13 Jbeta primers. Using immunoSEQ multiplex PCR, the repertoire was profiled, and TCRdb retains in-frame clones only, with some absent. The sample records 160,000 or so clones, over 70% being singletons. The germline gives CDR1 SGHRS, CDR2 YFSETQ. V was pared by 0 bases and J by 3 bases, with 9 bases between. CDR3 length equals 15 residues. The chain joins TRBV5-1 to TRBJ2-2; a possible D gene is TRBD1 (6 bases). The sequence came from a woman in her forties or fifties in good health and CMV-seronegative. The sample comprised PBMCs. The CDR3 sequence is CASSLGAGDTGELFF. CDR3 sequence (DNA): TGCGCCAGCAGCTTGGGAGCAGGGGACACCGGGGAGCTGTTTTTT. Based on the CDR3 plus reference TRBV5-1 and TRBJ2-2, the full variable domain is KAGVTQTPRYLIKTRGQQVTLSCSPISGHRSVSWYQQTPGQGLQFLFEYFSETQRNKGNFPGRFSGRQFSNSRSEMNVSTLELGDSALYLCASSLGAGDTGELFFGEGSRLTVL.